These 27 T cell receptor beta chains were all obtained from the same sample, sequenced in a study of blood T cell repertoires in COVID-19. The repertoire was sequenced with immunoSEQ multiplex PCR; TCRdb's copy has only in-frame clones and lacks some. The table includes about 150,000 clones, about 90% detected once. Sequencing was performed on peripheral blood. The receptors were sampled from a woman in her 70s with acute or convalescent COVID-19.

Note on this clone: Germline and junction disagree at one end, which may indicate a read error. CDR3 loop: CASSLAWTSGRYSAGELFF. Here the CDR3 DNA reads TGTGCCAGCAGCCTAGCCTGGACTAGCGGGAGGTACTCCGCCGGGGAGCTGTTTTTT. This chain joins TRBV7-8 and TRBJ2-2; 14 nucleotides align to TRBD2. Germline CDR1 is SGHVS and CDR2 is FQNEAQ. CDR3 size: 19 residues.

This clone was picked up a small number of times. The chain has TRBV24-1 and TRBJ1-5; 7 positions agree with TRBD1. J gave up 4 bases and V 9 bases, and 8 bases lay outside the gene matches. The CDR3 spans 14 residues. Germline CDR1 KGHDR, CDR2 SFDVKD. CDR3 amino acids: CATGGGGGNQPQHF. The CDR3, as DNA: TGTGCCACCGGTGGAGGGGGCGGAAATCAGCCCCAGCATTTT.

In the case of this clone: Within the sample, other DNA sequences also encode this same CDR3. This chain connects TRBV28 to TRBJ2-7; TRBD2 aligns across 12 bases. This CDR3 comprises 15 residues. Trimming took 4 bases from V and 4 from J; bases not matched to a gene: 5. From germline, CDR1 is MDHEN and CDR2 SYDVKM. The CDR3 spells CASSSPTSGRYEQYF. CDR3 nucleotides: TGTGCCAGCAGTTCGCCGACTAGCGGGAGATACGAGCAGTACTTC.

This chain joins TRBV11-3 and TRBJ2-5; 8 nucleotides agree with TRBD2. CDR1 is SGHNT and CDR2 is YENEEA in the germline V gene. The CDR3 is 15 amino acids. Trimming at V came to 5 bases and at J to 5 bases, leaving 10 bases not matched to a gene. CDR3 sequence reads: CASSPPGGGRETQYF. The CDR3 region has the DNA TGTGCCAGCAGCCCACCCGGGGGGGGGCGGGAGACCCAGTACTTC.

V usage is TRBV30 and J usage is TRBJ1-2, with D possibly being TRBD1 (6 bases). Between the trimmed V and J ends, which lost 3 bases and 1 base, there was a span of 9 bases. Per the germline V gene, CDR1 is GTSNPN and CDR2 is SVGIG (reference sequence). The CDR3 runs 13 residues. The CDR3 spells CAWREGGNYGYTF. Written as DNA, the CDR3 is TGTGCCTGGAGGGAAGGGGGTAACTATGGCTACACCTTC.

CDR3 nucleotide sequence: TGCGCCAGCAGCCAAGAGAGGCAGGGCTACGAGCAGTACTTC. It encodes CASSQERQGYEQYF. The genes are TRBV4-1 and TRBJ2-7, with D maybe TRBD1 (5 bases). Trimming took off 0 bases at V and 3 bases at J, with 9 bases between the two ends. This CDR3 contains 14 residues. Germline lookup yields CDR1 MGHRA and CDR2 YSYEKL.

The CDR3 DNA reads TGCAGTGCACGGGGGGGTGAAGCTTTCTTT. It specifies CSARGGEAFF. The chain uses TRBV20-1 and TRBJ1-1; D possibly corresponds to TRBD1 (5 bases). Germline V lookup: CDR1 DFQATT, CDR2 SNEGSKA (reference sequence). Trimming pared 6 bases from V and 7 bases from J, leaving 9 bases between. This CDR3 is 10 amino acids long.

This rearrangement joins TRBV18 to TRBJ2-7, with 8 bases matching TRBD1. The CDR3 extends over 14 amino acids. CDR1 KGHSH and CDR2 LQKENI come from the germline V gene. V lost 3 bases and J lost 7; bases outside the gene matches: 8. CDR3 DNA sequence: TGTGCCAGCTCACCCGGGACAGGAGCCTTGGAGCAGTACTTC. Amino acids: CASSPGTGALEQYF.

The V gene is TRBV28, the J gene TRBJ1-1; D possibly corresponds to TRBD1 (5 bases). Trimming stripped 7 bases from V and 5 bases from J, with 11 bases between. The CDR3 spans 12 residues. Germline CDR1 and CDR2: MDHEN and SYDVKM. This CDR3 is CASTQGGTEAFF. CDR3 in DNA: TGTGCCAGCACTCAGGGCGGTACTGAAGCTTTCTTT.

The chain combines TRBV3-1 (or the pseudogene TRBV3-2) with TRBJ1-4; tentative D call: TRBD1 (6 bases). This CDR3 spans 19 amino acids. V was trimmed by 0 bases and J by 0 bases, leaving 17 bases between them. Per germline, CDR1 LGHDT and CDR2 YNNKEL (reference sequence). This CDR3 reads CASSQDFLRGGATNEKLFF. DNA for the CDR3: TGTGCCAGCAGCCAAGATTTCCTAAGGGGGGGTGCAACTAATGAAAAACTGTTTTTT.

This chain uses TRBV10-1 with TRBJ1-2; perhaps TRBD1 as D (6 bases). The V and J ends lost 6 bases and 2 bases respectively, with 13 bases between them. The CDR3 covers 14 residues. The V gene's germline CDR1 is WNHNN and CDR2 SYGVQD (reference sequence). The CDR3 loop reads CASSVTGPNYGYTF. The DNA of the CDR3 is TGCGCCAGCAGCGTTACAGGGCCGAACTATGGCTACACCTTC.

This clone was detected a few times. This CDR3 reads CASSPAAGGADYGYTF. The DNA for the CDR3 is TGTGCCAGCAGCCCCGCGGCAGGGGGCGCAGACTATGGCTACACCTTC. V usage is TRBV7-9 and J usage is TRBJ1-2, with 8 bases identical to TRBD1. CDR3 length: 16 amino acids. The germline gives CDR1 SEHNR, CDR2 FQNEAQ (reference sequence). After removal of 5 bases from V and 3 bases from J, the junction contained 11 bases not matched to a gene.

The chain employs TRBV11-1 and TRBJ2-5, with D perhaps matching TRBD2 (6 bases). V lost 6 bases and J lost 4, with 21 bases in between. Germline V lookup: CDR1 SGHAT, CDR2 FQDESV (reference sequence). The CDR3 length is 16 residues. The CDR3 sequence is CASSRNPQEGLETQYF. The CDR3, as DNA: TGTGCCAGCAGTCGTAACCCGCAGGAGGGGCTAGAGACCCAGTACTTC.

This clone has just one count. V gene TRBV28 combines with J gene TRBJ2-6; 9 bases map to TRBD1. This CDR3 is built from 21 residues. CDR1 is MDHEN, CDR2 SYDVKM, per germline. The V segment lost 2 bases and the J segment 1 base; nucleotides outside the gene matches: 15. The CDR3 DNA reads TGTGCCAGCAGTTTAAGTAGCAGATTGGGACAGGGTGGATCTGGGGCCAACGTCCTGACTTTC. Its protein product is CASSLSSRLGQGGSGANVLTF.

V is TRBV29-1 and J is TRBJ2-5, with TRBD2 as a possible D gene (6 bases). CDR1 is SQVTM, CDR2 ANQGSEA, per germline. The CDR3 totals 12 residues. Trimming stripped 6 bases from V and 3 bases from J, with 11 bases between. The CDR3 DNA sequence: TGCAGCGTGCACCCGGGGGAAGAGACCCAGTACTTC. Translating it yields CSVHPGEETQYF.

This chain links TRBV2 with TRBJ2-5; D gene unclear. V was trimmed by 5 bases and J by 5 bases, leaving 6 bases between them. CDR1 and CDR2 from the germline V gene are SNHLY and FYNNEI. The CDR3 extends over 11 amino acids. Here the CDR3 DNA reads TGTGCCAGCAGTTCTCGGGAGACCCAGTACTTC. Translating gives CASSSRETQYF.

This rearrangement joins TRBV5-1 to TRBJ2-5; D gene ambiguous. Between the trimmed V and J ends, which lost 4 bases and 6 bases, there was a span of 13 bases. The CDR3 contains 13 residues. Germline V gene data show CDR1 as SGHRS and CDR2 as YFSETQ. The CDR3 DNA reads TGCGCCAGCAGCCCATCTTTGGAGAAGACCCAGTACTTC. It translates to CASSPSLEKTQYF.

The rearrangement joins TRBV19 to TRBJ1-6; a weak D match, TRBD1 (6 bases). The germline CDR1 and CDR2 sequences are LNHDA and SQIVND (reference sequence). Trimming shortened V by 3 bases and J by 10 bases, and 19 bases separated the two germline ends. The CDR3 spans 16 residues. In nucleotides, the CDR3 is TGTGCCAGTAGTATGTCTGCAGGGGCGGGAGACTCACCCCTCCACTTT. Protein sequence: CASSMSAGAGDSPLHF.

This chain links TRBV3-1 (or the pseudogene TRBV3-2) with TRBJ1-2; D perhaps matches TRBD1 (5 bases). The CDR3 length is 13 residues. CDR1 LGHDT and CDR2 YNNKEL come from the germline V gene (reference sequence). Between the trimmed V and J ends, which lost 3 bases and 4 bases, there was a span of 9 bases. The CDR3 here is CASSQGGVYGYTF. Written as DNA, the CDR3 is TGTGCCAGCAGCCAGGGGGGGGTCTATGGCTACACCTTC.

Only one count was recorded for this clone. V usage is TRBV5-5 and J usage is TRBJ1-1; D gene ambiguous. CDR3 size: 12 residues. Trimming took 2 bases from V and 7 from J, leaving 9 bases between them. The germline gives CDR1 SGHKS, CDR2 YYEKEE (reference sequence). This CDR3 is CASSFWSGEAFF. CDR3 DNA: TGTGCCAGCAGCTTTTGGTCCGGTGAAGCTTTCTTT.

This chain uses TRBV7-2 with TRBJ1-4, with TRBD1 identical over 10 bases. CDR3 length: 16 amino acids. Germline trimming cut 4 bases from V and 5 bases from J; bases unmatched to any gene: 7. Germline V gene data show CDR1 as SGHTA and CDR2 as FQGNSA. The chain's CDR3 is CASSSSTGGLNEKLFF. CDR3 sequence (DNA): TGTGCCAGCAGCTCATCGACAGGGGGCCTAAATGAAAAACTGTTTTTT.

V and J are TRBV7-2 and TRBJ2-7; TRBD1 aligns across 7 bases. The CDR3 runs 18 residues. Germline CDR1 is SGHTA and CDR2 is FQGNSA. V was pared by 2 bases and J by 0 bases, with 13 bases of the junction left unmatched. This CDR3 reads CASSLRGRGQESSYEQYF. CDR3 in DNA: TGTGCCAGCAGCTTAAGGGGGCGAGGGCAGGAGAGCTCCTACGAGCAGTACTTC.

The rearrangement joins TRBV5-1 to TRBJ2-1; D remains ambiguous. CDR3 length: 12 residues. Germline loops: CDR1 SGHRS, CDR2 YFSETQ. V was shortened by 1 base and J by 7 bases, with 6 bases between the two germline ends. This CDR3 is CASSLSGNEQFF. As DNA, the CDR3 is TGCGCCAGCAGCTTGTCAGGTAATGAGCAGTTCTTC.

J is TRBJ2-4 and V is TRBV2, with D tentatively TRBD2 (5 bases). V shed 3 bases and J shed 0 bases, with 12 bases lying between them. The V gene's germline CDR1 is SNHLY and CDR2 FYNNEI. The CDR3 runs to 16 residues. CDR3 in amino acids: CASSERAVLAKNIQYF. The CDR3 coding sequence is TGTGCCAGCAGTGAGAGGGCAGTGCTAGCCAAAAACATTCAGTACTTC.

This chain connects TRBV21-1 to TRBJ1-5; TRBD1, the table's D call, was not compared with the DNA. TRBV21-1 is a known pseudogene. The CDR3 spans 19 residues. CDR3 sequence (DNA): TGTGCCAGCAGCAATCAAGGTATTATAGGACAGGGCAGCAATCAGCCCCAGCATTTT. Amino acids: CASSNQGIIGQGSNQPQHF.

The rearrangement joins TRBV2 to TRBJ2-1; 7 bases match TRBD1. J gave up 7 bases and V 7 bases, and 7 bases lay outside the gene matches. The CDR3 covers 13 residues. Looked up from germline, CDR1 is SNHLY and CDR2 is FYNNEI. Here the CDR3 reads CASTKQGLNEQFF. The CDR3 DNA reads as TGTGCCAGCACCAAACAGGGGCTGAATGAGCAGTTCTTC.

The chain is built from TRBV6-5 and TRBJ2-3; D uncertain. The germline gives CDR1 MNHEY, CDR2 SVGAGI. V was cut by 3 bases and J by 7 bases, with 5 bases left in between. CDR3 length: 11 residues. The CDR3, as DNA: TGTGCCAGCAGTTATCAGAATACGCAGTATTTT. As protein: CASSYQNTQYF.